These T cell receptor beta chains were read from a single sample in a study of CD8 T cells in ankylosing spondylitis. TCRdb recomputed calls from the 5' RACE reads with MiXCR, one row per CDR3 protein. The table has 200,000 to 250,000 distinct CDR3 sequences, approximately 7.4% seen once. The sequencing sample was made of blood, either unsorted or a sorted T cell fraction (not recorded which). The receptors come from a male donor with ankylosing spondylitis. Both conserved end residues are part of each CDR3.

v_call	j_call	cdr3_aa
TRBV3-1	TRBJ2-7	CASSQGTGGTNEQYF
TRBV28	TRBJ2-7	CASRRGVRAYEQYF
TRBV30	TRBJ1-1	CAWGPGNTEAFF
TRBV4-3	TRBJ1-4	CASSPRAVSVTATNEKLFF
TRBV28	TRBJ2-1	CATGGTLFYNEQFF
TRBV5-6	TRBJ1-2	CASSYRQGYGYTF
TRBV15	TRBJ2-1	CATSRGTSGTTKEQFF
TRBV29-1	TRBJ2-7	CSVMGGAGSSYEQYF
TRBV20-1	TRBJ1-4	CSALGVKLFF
TRBV7-2	TRBJ2-7	CASSLVWTGAHEQYF
TRBV27	TRBJ2-1	CATGTTYYNEQFF
TRBV5-1	TRBJ1-2	CASSLERTGGAGTF
TRBV7-6	TRBJ2-5	CASSPRRGGAIKETQYF
TRBV24-1	TRBJ2-5	CATSDPAPGLVKETQYF
TRBV2	TRBJ2-3	CASNRDIYTDTQYF
TRBV4-2	TRBJ2-7	CASSQNTAYEQYF
TRBV4-3	TRBJ1-2	CASSQGGQPNYGYTF
TRBV4-1	TRBJ1-2	CASRGRGTLYGYTF
TRBV6-2/TRBV6-3	TRBJ2-7	CASSTSGSRSEQYF
TRBV7-9	TRBJ1-2	CASSLGVSYGYTF
TRBV6-1	TRBJ1-6	CASRNRDTYNSPLHF
TRBV2	TRBJ1-5	CASSGVSAGVVRGQPQHF
TRBV16	TRBJ1-1	CASSHQGTINTEAFF
TRBV5-1	TRBJ2-7	CASSLIDYEQYF
TRBV29-1	TRBJ2-3	CSVDLISSGHTDTQYF
TRBV28	TRBJ1-1	CASRSPSMNTEAFF
TRBV19	TRBJ1-5	CASSIGPQAGPGATQHF
TRBV29-1	TRBJ2-1	CSVEGLAGAYNEQFF
TRBV5-1	TRBJ1-6	CASSLTGLNSPLHF
TRBV29-1	TRBJ2-7	CSVEDYGQVGGPYEQYF
TRBV2	TRBJ2-7	CASSPGTYYEQYF
TRBV6-2/TRBV6-3	TRBJ2-1	CASSPLGGPYNEQFF
TRBV12-3/TRBV12-4	TRBJ2-1	CASRNYNEQFF
TRBV7-6	TRBJ2-5	CASSGLAARETQYF
TRBV4-3	TRBJ2-7	CASSQGPSGGSHEQYF
TRBV27	TRBJ2-1	CASSFGGGLTQFF
TRBV7-9	TRBJ2-7	CASSPYYEQYF
TRBV27	TRBJ1-5	CASSFGTGGGQPQHF
TRBV4-3	TRBJ2-1	CASSQSGEEAGGEQFF
TRBV20-1	TRBJ1-1	CSARGQGSEAFF
TRBV12-3/TRBV12-4	TRBJ2-5	CASRPRTSGRRETQYF
TRBV7-9	TRBJ2-7	CASSPERRLAGFYEQYF
TRBV11-2	TRBJ2-7	CASSDPGSGTRAGYEQYF
TRBV5-1	TRBJ2-1	CASSLTSGFYNEQFF
TRBV27	TRBJ2-1	CASSPYNSYNEQFF
TRBV27	TRBJ1-2	CASTSQGSGYGYTF
TRBV4-3	TRBJ2-7	CASSQETEGHYEQYF
TRBV7-6	TRBJ2-3	CASSPREGQGTDTQYF
TRBV27	TRBJ2-7	CASSFYPGGSYEQYF
TRBV3-1	TRBJ2-1	CASSQGLAGGPNEQFF
TRBV4-3	TRBJ2-7	CASSQAWGAYEQYF
TRBV10-3	TRBJ2-7	CATWGFNGTSEQYF